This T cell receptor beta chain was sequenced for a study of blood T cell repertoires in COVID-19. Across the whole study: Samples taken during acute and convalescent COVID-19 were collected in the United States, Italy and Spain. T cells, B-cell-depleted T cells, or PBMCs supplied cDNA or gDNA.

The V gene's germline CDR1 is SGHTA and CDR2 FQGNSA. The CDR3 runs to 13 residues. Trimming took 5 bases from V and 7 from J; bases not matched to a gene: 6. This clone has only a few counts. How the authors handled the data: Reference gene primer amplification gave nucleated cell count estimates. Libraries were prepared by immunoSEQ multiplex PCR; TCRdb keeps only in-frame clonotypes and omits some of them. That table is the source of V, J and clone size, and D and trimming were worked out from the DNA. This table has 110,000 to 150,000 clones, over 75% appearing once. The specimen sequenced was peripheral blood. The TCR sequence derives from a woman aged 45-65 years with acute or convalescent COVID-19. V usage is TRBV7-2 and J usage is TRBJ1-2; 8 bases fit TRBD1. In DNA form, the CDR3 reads TGTGCCAGCAGCCCCGACAGGGGTGGTGGCTACACCTTC. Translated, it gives CASSPDRGGGYTF.